The 26 T cell receptor beta chains listed next were all sequenced from one sample in a study of blood T cell repertoires in COVID-19. Clones were sequenced by immunoSEQ multiplex PCR, and TCRdb holds only the in-frame ones, with some missing. The data hold 230,000 or so clones, with roughly 84% observed a single time. Sequences were obtained from peripheral blood. Every receptor here comes from a man aged 35 to 55 with active or convalescent COVID-19.

The chain has TRBV6-5 and TRBJ1-4; D is perhaps TRBD1 (5 bases). CDR1 and CDR2 from the germline V gene are MNHEY and SVGAGI. V was shortened by 6 bases and J by 1 base, with 9 bases between the two germline ends. This CDR3 contains 14 residues. The CDR3 protein is CASRDKLTNEKLFF. The CDR3 coding sequence is TGTGCCAGCAGGGACAAGCTAACTAATGAAAAACTGTTTTTT.

The V and J genes are TRBV25-1 and TRBJ1-6, with 8 bases fitting TRBD1. The V and J ends lost 8 bases and 8 bases, in that order; junction bases with no gene match: 11. Germline-derived CDR1 and CDR2 are MGHDK and SYGVNS. CDR3 size: 15 residues. This chain's CDR3 is CASGGTTGAYSPLHF. Here the CDR3 DNA reads TGTGCCAGCGGGGGAACGACAGGGGCCTATTCACCCCTCCACTTT. Looking up the rest from reference TRBV25-1 and TRBJ1-6 gives the full variable domain: EADIYQTPRYLVIGTGKKITLECSQTMGHDKMYWYQQDPGMELHLIHYSYGVNSTEKGDLSSESTVSRIRTEHFPLTLESARPSHTSQYLCASGGTTGAYSPLHFGNGTRLTVT.

V and J are TRBV19 and TRBJ1-6; TRBD1 aligns across 8 bases. This CDR3 contains 16 residues. Germline CDR1 is LNHDA and CDR2 is SQIVND (reference sequence). After removal of 5 bases from V and 4 bases from J, the junction contained 7 bases not matched to a gene. The CDR3 nucleotides read TGTGCCAGTAGTGCGAAGACAGGGGTGTATAATTCACCCCTCCACTTT. Protein: CASSAKTGVYNSPLHF.

The genes are TRBV18 and TRBJ1-3; perhaps TRBD1 as D (6 bases). The V end was cut by 6 bases, the J end by 0 bases, with 9 bases between. In germline, CDR1 is KGHSH, CDR2 LQKENI. The CDR3 is made up of 14 amino acids. This chain's CDR3 is CASSSRGSGNTIYF. The CDR3 DNA is TGTGCCAGCTCTTCCAGGGGCTCTGGAAACACCATATATTTT.

The chain employs TRBV9 and TRBJ1-3; D gene unclear. This CDR3 has 21 amino acids. Germline values: CDR1 SGDLS, CDR2 YYNGEE. Trimming cost V 4 bases and J 0 bases, with 29 bases left between them. Written as DNA, the CDR3 is TGTGCCAGCAGCTCGTGGGTGGGAGCTAGCCTTCTCTTACACTCTGGAAACACCATATATTTT. Its protein is CASSSWVGASLLLHSGNTIYF.

The chain has TRBV5-1 and TRBJ1-2; D is possibly TRBD1 (6 bases). The germline V and J ends were trimmed by 4 bases and 6 bases, with 16 bases remaining between them. This CDR3 comprises 14 residues. From germline, CDR1 is SGHRS and CDR2 YFSETQ. The CDR3 region is CASSPRGGLDGYTF. In DNA, the CDR3 is TGCGCCAGCAGCCCCCGGGGGGGGCTGGATGGCTACACCTTC.

This sequence joins TRBV19 and TRBJ1-4; D possibly corresponds to TRBD1 (5 bases). The CDR3 is 19 residues long. Germline V lookup: CDR1 LNHDA, CDR2 SQIVND (reference sequence). The ends were cut back, 1 base at V and 5 bases at J, with 23 bases in the middle. The CDR3 nucleotides are TGTGCCAGTAGTATAGTTTTTCCTCAAATAGGACGGACAAATGAAAAACTGTTTTTT. It codes for CASSIVFPQIGRTNEKLFF.

The chain combines TRBV6-5 with TRBJ1-1; a possible D gene is TRBD1 (6 bases). V dropped 0 bases and J dropped 1 base, with 12 bases sitting between them. CDR3 length: 16 residues. Germline loops: CDR1 MNHEY, CDR2 SVGAGI. Written as DNA, the CDR3 is TGTGCCAGCAGTTACTCGCTCGGGGACACGAACACTGAAGCTTTCTTT. Protein product: CASSYSLGDTNTEAFF.

This clone came up a few times. This chain uses TRBV6-2 or TRBV6-3 with TRBJ2-3; 12 nucleotides align to TRBD2. Trimming at V came to 6 bases and at J to 0 bases, leaving 10 bases not matched to a gene. Germline CDR1 and CDR2: MNHEY and SVGEGT. The CDR3 totals 18 residues. This CDR3 is CASSPASGRAFSTDTQYF. The CDR3 nucleotides read TGTGCCAGCAGCCCGGCTAGCGGGAGGGCCTTTAGCACAGATACGCAGTATTTT.

This CDR3 reads CASSPGGPRDTQYF. CDR3 in DNA: TGTGCCTCTAGTCCGGGGGGGCCTAGGGATACGCAGTATTTT. This chain connects TRBV19 to TRBJ2-3, with TRBD2 matching 8 bases. V lost 11 bases to trimming and J lost 6 bases; unmatched junction nucleotides: 13. The CDR3 totals 14 residues. Germline CDR1 and CDR2: LNHDA and SQIVND (reference sequence).

This chain joins TRBV5-1 and TRBJ2-2, with D tentatively TRBD1 (5 bases). CDR3 length: 14 amino acids. The V and J ends lost 2 bases and 2 bases respectively, with 7 bases between them. The germline CDR1 and CDR2 sequences are SGHRS and YFSETQ. CDR3 nucleotides: TGCGCCAGCAGCTTTGACAGAAACACCGGGGAGCTGTTTTTT. Translated, it gives CASSFDRNTGELFF. Filled out from reference TRBV5-1 and TRBJ2-2, the complete variable domain reads KAGVTQTPRYLIKTRGQQVTLSCSPISGHRSVSWYQQTPGQGLQFLFEYFSETQRNKGNFPGRFSGRQFSNSRSEMNVSTLELGDSALYLCASSFDRNTGELFFGEGSRLTVL.

The chain employs TRBV11-2 and TRBJ1-1; no reliable D call. V lost 1 base and J lost 1, with 16 bases in between. From germline, CDR1 is SGHAT and CDR2 FQNNGV. The CDR3 totals 17 residues. CDR3 sequence reads: CASSLAAGGLSNTEAFF. CDR3 DNA sequence: TGTGCCAGCAGCTTAGCAGCCGGCGGACTGTCGAACACTGAAGCTTTCTTT. The full variable domain, rest sourced from reference TRBV11-2 and TRBJ1-1, is EAGVAQSPRYKIIEKRQSVAFWCNPISGHATLYWYQQILGQGPKLLIQFQNNGVVDDSQLPKDRFSAERLKGVDSTLKIQPAKLEDSAVYLCASSLAAGGLSNTEAFFGQGTRLTVV.

This chain links TRBV9 with TRBJ1-2, with TRBD1 matching 9 bases. CDR1 is SGDLS, CDR2 YYNGEE, per germline. V lost 6 bases, J lost 2 bases, and 14 bases stayed unmatched. The CDR3 totals 17 residues. CDR3 sequence: CASTIQGAPNSNYGYTF. As DNA, the CDR3 is TGTGCCAGCACCATACAGGGGGCACCAAACTCAAACTATGGCTACACCTTC. The variable domain in full, completed from reference TRBV9 and TRBJ1-2, reads DSGVTQTPKHLITATGQRVTLRCSPRSGDLSVYWYQQSLDQGLQFLIQYYNGEERAKGNILERFSAQQFPDLHSELNLSSLELGDSALYFCASTIQGAPNSNYGYTFGSGTRLTVV.

This clone was seen only once. The chain joins TRBV14 to TRBJ2-7; 8 nucleotides align to TRBD1. There are 16 residues in the CDR3. Germline lookup yields CDR1 SGHDN and CDR2 FVKESK. Unmatched junction bases numbered 6, after V lost 1 base and J lost 1 base. This chain's CDR3 is CASSQGGDRLSYEQYF. In DNA form, the CDR3 reads TGTGCCAGCAGCCAAGGGGGGGACAGGCTATCCTACGAGCAGTACTTC. Supplemented by reference TRBV14 and TRBJ2-7, the full variable domain reads EAGVTQFPSHSVIEKGQTVTLRCDPISGHDNLYWYRRVMGKEIKFLLHFVKESKQDESGMPNNRFLAERTGGTYSTLKVQPAELEDSGVYFCASSQGGDRLSYEQYFGPGTRLTVT.

The chain employs TRBV30 and TRBJ1-1; 7 bases agree with TRBD1. Per germline, CDR1 GTSNPN and CDR2 SVGIG (reference sequence). The CDR3 is 15 residues long. The V and J ends lost 3 bases and 0 bases, in that order; junction bases with no gene match: 7. The CDR3 DNA sequence: TGTGCCTGGAGCCTTACAGGGGCCATGAACACTGAAGCTTTCTTT. Encoded protein: CAWSLTGAMNTEAFF.

The rearrangement links TRBV5-4 to TRBJ2-3; D is perhaps TRBD2 (5 bases). V was cut by 3 bases and J by 1 base, with 12 bases left in between. This CDR3 spans 15 amino acids. Germline V CDR1 and CDR2: SGHNT, YYREEE (reference sequence). This CDR3 is CASSYRGLGTDTQYF. CDR3 nucleotide sequence: TGTGCCAGCAGCTATAGAGGACTCGGCACAGATACGCAGTATTTT. Based on the CDR3 plus reference TRBV5-4 and TRBJ2-3, the full variable domain is ETGVTQSPTHLIKTRGQQVTLRCSSQSGHNTVSWYQQALGQGPQFIFQYYREEENGRGNFPPRFSGLQFPNYSSELNVNALELDDSALYLCASSYRGLGTDTQYFGPGTRLTVL.

This clone was counted at least ten times. This chain connects TRBV7-2 to TRBJ2-1, with D perhaps matching TRBD2 (5 bases). Trimming took 2 bases from V and 6 from J, leaving 14 bases between them. The CDR3 is 15 amino acids. Germline CDR1 SGHTA, CDR2 FQGNSA. DNA of the CDR3: TGTGCCAGCAGCTTATTAGCGAGGAATGGCAATGAGCAGTTCTTC. As protein: CASSLLARNGNEQFF.

The rearrangement links TRBV28 to TRBJ2-6; D unclear. CDR1 and CDR2 from the germline V gene are MDHEN and SYDVKM. V lost 6 bases and J 4 bases, leaving 13 bases between the germline ends. The CDR3 consists of 15 residues. Here the CDR3 DNA reads TGTGCCAGCAGCCCCCAGCGCGGAGGGGCCAACGTCCTGACTTTC. Its translation is CASSPQRGGANVLTF.

This chain connects TRBV3-1 (or the pseudogene TRBV3-2) to TRBJ2-1; D gene ambiguous. V was shortened by 0 bases and J by 0 bases, with 3 bases between the two germline ends. The length of the CDR3 is 14 residues. From germline, CDR1 is LGHDT and CDR2 YNNKEL (reference sequence). CDR3 loop: CASSQDSSYNEQFF. The CDR3 nucleotides read TGTGCCAGCAGCCAAGACAGCTCCTACAATGAGCAGTTCTTC.

V and J are TRBV27 and TRBJ2-7, with D maybe TRBD2 (6 bases). V shed 2 bases and J shed 6 bases, with 14 bases lying between them. Germline V gives CDR1 MNHEY, CDR2 SMNVEV (reference sequence). The CDR3 spans 14 residues. CDR3: CASSLGGLSVEQYF. The CDR3 bases are TGTGCCAGCAGTTTAGGAGGGCTATCGGTCGAGCAGTACTTC.

The chain couples TRBV7-2 to TRBJ2-1, with TRBD1 identical over 10 bases. This CDR3 spans 16 amino acids. The V segment lost 4 bases and the J segment 9 bases; nucleotides outside the gene matches: 12. Germline lookup yields CDR1 SGHTA and CDR2 FQGNSA. The CDR3 nucleotides are TGTGCCAGCAGCTCCAGGGGGGACAGGGGTGATGGTGAGCAGTTCTTC. Its protein product is CASSSRGDRGDGEQFF.

The chain recombines TRBV2 with TRBJ1-1; 9 bases fit TRBD1. J was trimmed by 4 bases and V by 6 bases; bases with no gene match: 6. The germline gives CDR1 SNHLY, CDR2 FYNNEI. The CDR3 has 14 residues. For the CDR3, the DNA is TGTGCCAGCAGATCTACAGGGGGCGTCACTGAAGCTTTCTTT. Protein sequence: CASRSTGGVTEAFF.

The chain joins TRBV6-5 to TRBJ1-2, with a possible D match to TRBD1 (6 bases). Germline V gives CDR1 MNHEY, CDR2 SVGAGI. Between the trimmed V and J ends, which lost 8 bases and 2 bases, there was a span of 12 bases. The CDR3 totals 13 residues. CDR3 loop: CASQTGFNYGYTF. The CDR3 DNA reads as TGTGCCAGCCAAACAGGGTTCAACTATGGCTACACCTTC.

The chain links TRBV21-1 to TRBJ1-1; the table names TRBD1, a call not compared with the DNA. TRBV21-1 is designated a pseudogene. The CDR3 covers 15 residues. CDR3 sequence reads: CATDPDTRQSTEAFF. The CDR3 nucleotides are TGTGCCACCGACCCAGACACCCGGCAGTCCACTGAAGCTTTCTTT.

The rearrangement uses TRBV30 and TRBJ1-5; the match to TRBD1 covers 9 bases. From germline, CDR1 is GTSNPN and CDR2 SVGIG (reference sequence). With 1 base clipped from V and 8 bases from J, the junction kept 6 bases outside the gene matches. This CDR3 is built from 14 residues. CDR3: CAWSDRGLGKPQHF. For the CDR3, the DNA is TGTGCCTGGAGTGACAGGGGGCTGGGGAAGCCCCAGCATTTT.

The CDR3 loop is CASSESWWRGKISNQPQHF. The CDR3 bases are TGTGCCAGCAGTGAGAGTTGGTGGAGGGGCAAGATCAGCAATCAGCCCCAGCATTTT. V is TRBV2 and J is TRBJ1-5; D might be TRBD1 (5 bases). This CDR3 has 19 amino acids. From germline, CDR1 is SNHLY and CDR2 FYNNEI. V lost 3 bases and J lost 1, with 22 bases in between.